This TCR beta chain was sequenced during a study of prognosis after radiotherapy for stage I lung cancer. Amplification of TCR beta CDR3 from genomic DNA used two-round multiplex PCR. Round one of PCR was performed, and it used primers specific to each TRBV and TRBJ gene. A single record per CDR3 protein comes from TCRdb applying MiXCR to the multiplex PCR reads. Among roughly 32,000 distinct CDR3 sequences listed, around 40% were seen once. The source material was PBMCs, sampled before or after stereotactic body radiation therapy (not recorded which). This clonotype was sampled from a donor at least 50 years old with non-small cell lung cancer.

The CDR3, as DNA: TGTGCCAGCAGTCTCAATGCACGACAGGGGTTTAATTCACCCCTCCACTTT. The encoded protein is CASSLNARQGFNSPLHF. This chain uses TRBV6-1 with TRBJ1-6; 8 nucleotides agree with TRBD1. Per the germline V gene, CDR1 is MNHNS and CDR2 is SASEGT. The CDR3 covers 17 residues. J was trimmed by 6 bases and V by 5 bases; bases with no gene match: 12.